This TCR beta chain was sequenced during a study of blood T cell repertoires in COVID-19. About the research overall: Samples of COVID-19 (acute and convalescent) were obtained from the United States, Italy and Spain.

The germline gives CDR1 LGHNT, CDR2 FRNRAP. V dropped 6 bases and J dropped 4 bases, with 9 bases sitting between them. The CDR3 runs 12 residues. The repertoire was sequenced with immunoSEQ multiplex PCR; TCRdb's copy has only in-frame clones and lacks some. This table holds about 100,000 clones, over 65% found once. Sample: peripheral blood. The chain uses TRBV12-5 and TRBJ2-5, with D perhaps TRBD2 (5 bases). This clonotype was obtained from a human donor in a cohort sampled during active COVID-19. CDR3 protein: CASGGSAETQYF. The DNA of the CDR3 is TGTGCTAGTGGAGGGAGCGCAGAGACCCAGTACTTC.